This T cell receptor beta chain was profiled in a study of OX40 agonist ivuxolimab in advanced cancers. Study in general: The drug used for patients, ivuxolimab, was an agonistic anti-OX40 (CD134) antibody. Every 2 weeks, patients got intravenous ivuxolimab at one of six dose levels (0.01-10 mg/kg). Three patients responded partially, comprising one with hepatocellular carcinoma and two with cutaneous melanoma. Overall study results and limits: Dosing at 0.1 to 3.0 mg/kg was accompanied by clonal expansion of CD4+ and CD8+ blood T cells by week 6.

V gave up 6 bases and J gave up 3 bases; unmatched junction bases: 2. Looked up from germline, CDR1 is SNHLY and CDR2 is FYNNEI. CDR3 length: 14 residues. This clone is a singleton in its sample. The target antigen is unknown. The table came from immunoSEQ multiplex PCR; TCRdb's copy has only in-frame clones and leaves some out. Of more than 80,000 clones in the sample, 93% are singletons; the top ten hold about 0.3%. This TCR derives from an adult with an advanced solid tumor such as melanoma, head and neck, liver or kidney cancer. The sample here was CD4+ or CD8+ T cells sorted from blood, taken in a trial of the OX40 agonist ivuxolimab. This chain links TRBV2 with TRBJ1-4; 9 bases fit TRBD1. CDR3 protein: CASRDRGSNEKLFF. CDR3 nucleotide sequence: TGTGCCAGCAGGGACAGGGGATCTAATGAAAAACTGTTTTTT.